This section outlines one T cell receptor (beta chain) sequence together with its context. Its antigen is as yet unknown. This record comes from a study of T-cell memory formation after mild COVID-19. This CDR3 is 13 amino acids long. Germline V gene data show CDR1 as MNHEY and CDR2 as SVGAGI. Trimming stripped 5 bases from V and 1 base from J, with 8 bases between. General observations from the study: Of the contracting clones, CD4+ ones lay mainly in CM and EM, and CD8+ ones in EMRA. Later expanders leaned toward CD4+, whereas clones contracting from day 15 to 85 were balanced CD4/CD8.

Each CDR3 protein gets one entry after TCRdb re-called the 5' RACE reads with MiXCR. The sample has 240,000 or so distinct CDR3 sequences; around a tenth are singletons. The gene calls are TRBV6-5 and TRBJ1-1, with a weak D call TRBD1 (5 bases). The sequence derives from a man aged 18 to 30 who had mild COVID-19 (a few samples of this study predate the infection). Cell type and time point are not known. The source material was PBMCs or a T cell subset sorted from them (not recorded which). CDR3 loop: CASSDRRNTEAFF. CDR3 nucleotide sequence: TGTGCCAGCAGTGACAGAAGGAACACTGAAGCTTTCTTT.